This TCR beta chain stems from a study of T-cell memory formation after mild COVID-19 (dated by TCRdb to the early 2020s). Context from the whole study: TCR sequence clusters from the two donors were largely donor specific. Longitudinal TCRalpha and TCRbeta repertoire sequencing tracked T-cell clones expanding and contracting after mild COVID-19 in a couple of donors. The cohort comprised two young, previously healthy adult volunteers, one female and one male.

This clonotype was counted only a few times. The antigen this receptor binds is unknown. No quality values exist for individual bases; no much larger clone is one base distant. Ficoll-Paque density gradient centrifugation was used to isolate PBMCs. Findings and caveats that apply to the study as a whole: Clones contracting from day 15 to 85 had balanced CD4/CD8 phenotypes, while a second wave expanding from day 15 to 37 was biased towards CD4+. Only a couple of mild cases were covered by the study, and larger cohorts that include severe cases with pre-infection samples were considered necessary. Some responding clones were found in pre-infection memory, which suggests that pre-existing cross-reactive memory T cells took part in the SARS-CoV-2 response. SARS-CoV-2 specificity was not confirmed for the second-wave clones peaking on day 37. Contracting CD4+ clones were located mainly in the CM and EM memory subsets, whereas CD8+ clones were found to be enriched in EMRA.

The instrument was an Illumina NovaSeq 6000. Using 5'RACE with constant-segment primers, TCRalpha and TCRbeta cDNA libraries were constructed, with sample barcodes and unique molecular identifiers added in the process. RNA was extracted from every sample with Trizol reagent. The libraries were amplified in two PCR steps, and the second step added a second sample barcode and Illumina TruSeq adapters. The libraries were sequenced on an Illumina NovaSeq using 2 x 150 bp paired-end reads. Per the authors' processing: The reads were demultiplexed and collapsed into UMI-guided consensus sequences using migec v1.2.7. Using mixcr v2.1.11, UMI consensuses were aligned to TRA and TRB V and J templates and then assembled into clonotypes. A clonotype was counted as expanded or contracted only when both edgeR and NoisET called the clonotype significant, with the noise models trained on biological replicates. For edgeR calls, a false discovery rate-adjusted p below 0.01 and a log2 fold-change threshold of 1 were applied. As an exploratory analysis of dynamics, PCA with hierarchical clustering was applied to max-normalized trajectories of the 1000 most abundant clonotypes. The CD4 or CD8 phenotype of responding clones was assigned using the separately sequenced CD4+ and CD8+ repertoires. TCRdb ran its own pipeline on the public reads, namely fastp trimming at Q25 and MiXCR clone calling, and kept in-frame beta chains. Rows with one shared CDR3 protein collapse into an entry with the most common genes and DNA. TCRdb's processing, not the authors', yielded these V and J calls. The sample table holds over 120,000 distinct CDR3 sequences, of which 15% to 20% were seen once. The ten largest clones represent 2% to 2.5% of the sample.

This clonotype originated in an adult woman who had mild COVID-19 (a few samples of this study predate the infection). The sample titles of this study are shuffled in the database, so cell type and time point are left out; the donor was told from shared clones. Sequencing was performed on PBMCs or a T cell subset sorted from them (not recorded which).

The DNA sequence reads TGTGCCAGCAGTTACAGGGGTGGCAATCAGCCCCAGCATTTT. Its protein reads: CASSYRGGNQPQHF. The chain is encoded by TRBV6-6 joined to TRBJ1-5; the D gene is perhaps TRBD1, on 5 matching bases. V and J lose 2 bases and 2 bases, and a span of 7 bases separates them. CDR1 and CDR2 are drawn from the germline V gene (reference sequence): MNHNY, SVGAGI. The CDR3 starts with the cysteine, ends with the phenylalanine, and has 14 residues. Of all the DNA, just the CDR3 is kept, 42 bases in frame from base 1.